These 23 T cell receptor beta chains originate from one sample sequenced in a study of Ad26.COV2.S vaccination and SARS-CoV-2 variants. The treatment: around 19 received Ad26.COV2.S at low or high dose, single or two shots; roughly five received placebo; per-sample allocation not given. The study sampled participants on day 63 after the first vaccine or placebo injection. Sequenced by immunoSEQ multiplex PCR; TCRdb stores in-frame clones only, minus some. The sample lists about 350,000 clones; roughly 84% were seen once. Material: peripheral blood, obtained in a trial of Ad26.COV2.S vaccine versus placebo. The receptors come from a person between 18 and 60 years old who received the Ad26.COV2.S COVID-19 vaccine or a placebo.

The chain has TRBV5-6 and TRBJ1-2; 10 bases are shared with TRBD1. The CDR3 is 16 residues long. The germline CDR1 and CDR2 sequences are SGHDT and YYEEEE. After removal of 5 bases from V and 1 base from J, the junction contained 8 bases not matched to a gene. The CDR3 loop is CASRPDRGRGNYGYTF. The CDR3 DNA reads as TGTGCCAGCAGGCCCGACAGGGGGCGGGGTAACTATGGCTACACCTTC.

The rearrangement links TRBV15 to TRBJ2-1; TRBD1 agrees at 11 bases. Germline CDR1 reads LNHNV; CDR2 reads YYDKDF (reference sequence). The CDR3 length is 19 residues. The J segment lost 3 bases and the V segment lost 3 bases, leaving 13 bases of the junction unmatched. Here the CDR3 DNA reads TGTGCCACCAGCAGCCCGGGACAGGGGGACACTAGCGTCTACAATGAGCAGTTCTTC. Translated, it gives CATSSPGQGDTSVYNEQFF.

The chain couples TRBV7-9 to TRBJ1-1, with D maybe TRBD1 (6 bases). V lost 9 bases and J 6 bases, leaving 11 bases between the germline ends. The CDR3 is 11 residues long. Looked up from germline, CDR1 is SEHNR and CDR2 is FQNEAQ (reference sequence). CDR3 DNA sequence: TGTGCCAGTCGCAGGGGCCCTGAAGCTTTCTTT. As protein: CASRRGPEAFF.

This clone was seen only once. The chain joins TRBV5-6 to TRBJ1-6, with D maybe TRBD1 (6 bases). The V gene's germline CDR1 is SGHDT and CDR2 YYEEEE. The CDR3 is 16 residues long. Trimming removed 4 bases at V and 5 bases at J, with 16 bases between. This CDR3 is CASSPNPQGNNSPLHF. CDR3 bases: TGTGCCAGCAGCCCAAACCCACAGGGAAATAATTCACCCCTCCACTTT.

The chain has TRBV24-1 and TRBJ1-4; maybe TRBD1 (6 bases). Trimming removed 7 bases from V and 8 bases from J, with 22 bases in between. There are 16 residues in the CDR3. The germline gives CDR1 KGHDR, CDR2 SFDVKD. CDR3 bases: TGTGCCACCAGCGACCCGAGGGTCAGGGGAGACGAAAAACTGTTTTTT. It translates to CATSDPRVRGDEKLFF.

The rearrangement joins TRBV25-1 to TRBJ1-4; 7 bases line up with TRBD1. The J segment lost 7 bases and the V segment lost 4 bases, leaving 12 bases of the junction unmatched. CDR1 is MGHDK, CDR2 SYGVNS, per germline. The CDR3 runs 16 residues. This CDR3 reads CASSVSRGLGVEKLFF. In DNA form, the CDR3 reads TGTGCCAGCAGTGTCTCAAGGGGGCTCGGCGTTGAAAAACTGTTTTTT.

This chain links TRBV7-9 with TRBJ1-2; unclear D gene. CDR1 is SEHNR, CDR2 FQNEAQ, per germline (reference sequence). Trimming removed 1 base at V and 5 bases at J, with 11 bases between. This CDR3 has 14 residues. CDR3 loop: CASSLDPVRYGYTF. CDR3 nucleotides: TGTGCCAGCAGCTTAGATCCAGTGAGGTATGGCTACACCTTC. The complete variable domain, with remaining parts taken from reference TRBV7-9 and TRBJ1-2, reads DTGVSQNPRHKITKRGQNVTFRCDPISEHNRLYWYRQTLGQGPEFLTYFQNEAQLEKSRLLSDRFSAERPKGSFSTLEIQRTEQGDSAMYLCASSLDPVRYGYTFGSGTRLTVV.

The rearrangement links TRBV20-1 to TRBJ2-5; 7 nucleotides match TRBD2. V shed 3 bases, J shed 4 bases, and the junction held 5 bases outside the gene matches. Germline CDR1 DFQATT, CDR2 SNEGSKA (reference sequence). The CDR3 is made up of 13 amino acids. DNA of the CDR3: TGCAGTGCTAGTCGTGGGGGGGGAGAGACCCAGTACTTC. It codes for CSASRGGGETQYF.

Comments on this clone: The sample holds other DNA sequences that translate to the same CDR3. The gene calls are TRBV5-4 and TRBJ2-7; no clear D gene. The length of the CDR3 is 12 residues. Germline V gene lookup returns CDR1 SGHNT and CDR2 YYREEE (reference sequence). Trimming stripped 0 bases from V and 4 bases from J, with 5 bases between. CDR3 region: CASSLDRYEQYF. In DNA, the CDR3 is TGTGCCAGCAGCTTGGACCGATACGAGCAGTACTTC.

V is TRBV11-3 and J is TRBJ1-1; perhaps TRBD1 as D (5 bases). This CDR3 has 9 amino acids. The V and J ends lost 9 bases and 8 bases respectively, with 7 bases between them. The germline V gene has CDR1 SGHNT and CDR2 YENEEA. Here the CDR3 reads CARNREAFF. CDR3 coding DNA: TGTGCCAGGAACAGGGAAGCTTTCTTT.

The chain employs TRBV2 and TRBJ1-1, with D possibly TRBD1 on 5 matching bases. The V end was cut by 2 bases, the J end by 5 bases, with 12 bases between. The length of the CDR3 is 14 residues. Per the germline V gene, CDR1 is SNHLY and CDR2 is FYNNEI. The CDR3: CASSEQRGGTEAFF. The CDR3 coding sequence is TGTGCCAGCAGTGAACAAAGGGGCGGGACTGAAGCTTTCTTT.

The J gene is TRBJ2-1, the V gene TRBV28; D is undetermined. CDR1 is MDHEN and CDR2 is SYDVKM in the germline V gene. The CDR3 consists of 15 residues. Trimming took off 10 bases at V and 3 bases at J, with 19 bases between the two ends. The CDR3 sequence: CATTLSEQLYNEQFF. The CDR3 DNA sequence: TGTGCCACCACATTATCGGAACAGCTCTACAATGAGCAGTTCTTC. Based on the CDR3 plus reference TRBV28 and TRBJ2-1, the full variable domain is DVKVTQSSRYLVKRTGEKVFLECVQDMDHENMFWYRQDPGLGLRLIYFSYDVKMKEKGDIPEGYSVSREKKERFSLILESASTNQTSMYLCATTLSEQLYNEQFFGPGTRLTVL.

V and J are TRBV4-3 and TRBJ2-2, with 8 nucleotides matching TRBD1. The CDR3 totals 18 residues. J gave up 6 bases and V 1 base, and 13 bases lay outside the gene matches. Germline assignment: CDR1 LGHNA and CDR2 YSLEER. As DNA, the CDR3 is TGCGCCAGCAGCCAAGGATCCCTCGACACGGACAGGGCCGGGGAGCTGTTTTTT. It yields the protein CASSQGSLDTDRAGELFF.

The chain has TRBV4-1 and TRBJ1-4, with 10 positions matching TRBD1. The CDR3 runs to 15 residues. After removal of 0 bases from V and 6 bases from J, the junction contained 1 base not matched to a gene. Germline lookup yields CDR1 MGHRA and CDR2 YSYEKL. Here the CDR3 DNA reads TGCGCCAGCAGCCAAGAGGGGACAGGGGATGAAAAACTGTTTTTT. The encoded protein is CASSQEGTGDEKLFF.

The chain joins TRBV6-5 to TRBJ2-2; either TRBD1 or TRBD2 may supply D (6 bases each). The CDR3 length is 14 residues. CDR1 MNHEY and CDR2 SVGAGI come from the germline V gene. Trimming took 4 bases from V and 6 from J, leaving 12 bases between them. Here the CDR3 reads CASSFPGGAGELFF. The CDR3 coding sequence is TGTGCCAGCAGTTTTCCCGGGGGCGCCGGGGAGCTGTTTTTT.

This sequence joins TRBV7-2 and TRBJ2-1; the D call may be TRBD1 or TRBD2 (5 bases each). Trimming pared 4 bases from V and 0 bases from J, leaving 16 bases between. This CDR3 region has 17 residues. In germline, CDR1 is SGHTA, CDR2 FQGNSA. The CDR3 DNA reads TGTGCCAGCAGCTCCTCGTCTGGGGGTTTCTCCTACAATGAGCAGTTCTTC. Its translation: CASSSSSGGFSYNEQFF.

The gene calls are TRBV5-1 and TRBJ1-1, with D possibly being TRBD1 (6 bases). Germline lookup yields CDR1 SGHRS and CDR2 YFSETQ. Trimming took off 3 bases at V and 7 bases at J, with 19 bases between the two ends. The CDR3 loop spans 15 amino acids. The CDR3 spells CASSYRDSGRDEAFF. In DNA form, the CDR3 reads TGCGCCAGCAGCTACAGGGATTCCGGGAGGGATGAAGCTTTCTTT.

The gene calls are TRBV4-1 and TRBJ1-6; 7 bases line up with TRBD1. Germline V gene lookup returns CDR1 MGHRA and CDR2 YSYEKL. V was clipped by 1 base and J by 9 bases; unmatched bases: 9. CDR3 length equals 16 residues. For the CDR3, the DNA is TGCGCCAGCAGCCAAGCTTCGACACAGGGGAGTTCACCCCTCCACTTT. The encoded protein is CASSQASTQGSSPLHF.

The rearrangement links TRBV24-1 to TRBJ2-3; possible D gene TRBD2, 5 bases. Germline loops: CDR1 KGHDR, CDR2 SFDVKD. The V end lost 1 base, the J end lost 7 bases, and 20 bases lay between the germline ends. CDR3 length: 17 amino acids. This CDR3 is CATSDLIGGNGAYTQYF. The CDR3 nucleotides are TGTGCCACCAGTGATTTAATTGGAGGCAACGGCGCGTATACGCAGTATTTT.

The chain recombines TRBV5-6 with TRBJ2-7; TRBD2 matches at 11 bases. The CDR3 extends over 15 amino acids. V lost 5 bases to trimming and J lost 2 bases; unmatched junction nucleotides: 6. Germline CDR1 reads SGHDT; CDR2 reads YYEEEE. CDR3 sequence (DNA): TGTGCCAGCAGGTATAGCGGGAGGGGGGCCTACGAGCAGTACTTC. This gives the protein CASRYSGRGAYEQYF.

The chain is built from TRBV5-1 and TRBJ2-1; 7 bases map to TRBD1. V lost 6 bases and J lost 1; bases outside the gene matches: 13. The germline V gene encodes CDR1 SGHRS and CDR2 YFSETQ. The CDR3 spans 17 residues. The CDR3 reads CASKNRDGTVSYNEQFF. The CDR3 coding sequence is TGCGCCAGCAAAAATCGCGACGGGACAGTATCCTACAATGAGCAGTTCTTC. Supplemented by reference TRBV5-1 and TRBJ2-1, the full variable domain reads KAGVTQTPRYLIKTRGQQVTLSCSPISGHRSVSWYQQTPGQGLQFLFEYFSETQRNKGNFPGRFSGRQFSNSRSEMNVSTLELGDSALYLCASKNRDGTVSYNEQFFGPGTRLTVL.

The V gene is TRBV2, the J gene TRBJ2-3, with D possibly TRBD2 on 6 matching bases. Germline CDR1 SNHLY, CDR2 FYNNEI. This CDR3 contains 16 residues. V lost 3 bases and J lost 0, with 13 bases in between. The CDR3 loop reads CASSDASARSTDTQYF. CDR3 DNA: TGTGCCAGCAGTGATGCTAGCGCGAGGAGCACAGATACGCAGTATTTT.

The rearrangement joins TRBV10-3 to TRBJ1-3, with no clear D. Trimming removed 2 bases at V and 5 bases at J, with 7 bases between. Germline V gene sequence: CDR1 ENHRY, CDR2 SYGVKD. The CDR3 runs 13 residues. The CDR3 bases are TGTGCCATCAGTGAGGCCAGCCGAAACACCATATATTTT. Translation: CAISEASRNTIYF.